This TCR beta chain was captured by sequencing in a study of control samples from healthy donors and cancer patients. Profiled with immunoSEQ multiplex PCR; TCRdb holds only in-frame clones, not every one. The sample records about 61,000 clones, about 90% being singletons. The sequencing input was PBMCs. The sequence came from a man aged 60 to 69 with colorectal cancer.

CDR3 bases: TGTGCCAGCAGCAGGGGTCGGTCGAACACTGAAGCTTTCTTT. Protein sequence: CASSRGRSNTEAFF. This chain connects TRBV6-5 to TRBJ1-1; the D gene is possibly TRBD1 (6 bases). From germline, CDR1 is MNHEY and CDR2 SVGAGI. CDR3 length: 14 amino acids. Deletions cut 6 bases from V and 1 base from J, with 12 bases between.